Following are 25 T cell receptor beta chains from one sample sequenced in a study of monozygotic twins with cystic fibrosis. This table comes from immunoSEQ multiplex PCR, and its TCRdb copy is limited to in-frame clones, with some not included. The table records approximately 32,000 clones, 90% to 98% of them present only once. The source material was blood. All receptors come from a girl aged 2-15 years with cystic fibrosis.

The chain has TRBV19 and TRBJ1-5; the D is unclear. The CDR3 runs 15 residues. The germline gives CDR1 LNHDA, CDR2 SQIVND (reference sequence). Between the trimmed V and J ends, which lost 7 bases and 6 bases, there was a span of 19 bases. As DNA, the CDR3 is TGTGCCAGTAACCCTAGAGGTAATGGGATTCAGCCCCAGCATTTT. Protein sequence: CASNPRGNGIQPQHF.

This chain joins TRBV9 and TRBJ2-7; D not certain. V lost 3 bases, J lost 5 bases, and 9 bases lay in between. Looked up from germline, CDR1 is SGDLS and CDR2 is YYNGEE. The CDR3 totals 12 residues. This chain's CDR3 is CASSGLENEQYF. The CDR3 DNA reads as TGTGCCAGCAGCGGTCTCGAGAACGAGCAGTACTTC. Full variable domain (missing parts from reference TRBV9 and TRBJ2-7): DSGVTQTPKHLITATGQRVTLRCSPRSGDLSVYWYQQSLDQGLQFLIQYYNGEERAKGNILERFSAQQFPDLHSELNLSSLELGDSALYFCASSGLENEQYFGPGTRLTVT.

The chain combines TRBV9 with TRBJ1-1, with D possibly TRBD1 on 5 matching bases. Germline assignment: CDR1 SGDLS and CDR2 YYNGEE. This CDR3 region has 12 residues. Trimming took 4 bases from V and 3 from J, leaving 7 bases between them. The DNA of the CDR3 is TGTGCCAGCAGCCGAGGGGACACTGAAGCTTTCTTT. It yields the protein CASSRGDTEAFF.

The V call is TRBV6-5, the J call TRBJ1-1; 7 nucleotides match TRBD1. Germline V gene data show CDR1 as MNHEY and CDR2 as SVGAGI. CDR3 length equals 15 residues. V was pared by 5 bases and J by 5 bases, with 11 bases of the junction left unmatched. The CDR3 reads CASSLRTGLRTEAFF. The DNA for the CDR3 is TGTGCCAGCAGTCTAAGGACAGGCCTGCGGACTGAAGCTTTCTTT.

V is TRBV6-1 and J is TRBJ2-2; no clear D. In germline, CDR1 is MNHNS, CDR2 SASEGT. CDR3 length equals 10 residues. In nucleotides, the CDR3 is TGTGACCGGGTTGCCGGGGAGCTGTTTTTT. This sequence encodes CDRVAGELFF.

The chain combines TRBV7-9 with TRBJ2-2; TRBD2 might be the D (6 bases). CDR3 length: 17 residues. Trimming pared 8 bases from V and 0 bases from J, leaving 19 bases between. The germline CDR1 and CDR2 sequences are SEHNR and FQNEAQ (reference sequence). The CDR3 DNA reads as TGTGCCAGCGGACTACCCAGGCGGGATACGAACACCGGGGAGCTGTTTTTT. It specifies CASGLPRRDTNTGELFF.

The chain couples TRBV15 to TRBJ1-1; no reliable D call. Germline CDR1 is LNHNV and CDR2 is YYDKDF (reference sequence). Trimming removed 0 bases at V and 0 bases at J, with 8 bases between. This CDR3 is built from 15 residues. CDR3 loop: CATSRDRRLNTEAFF. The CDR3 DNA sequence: TGTGCCACCAGCAGAGATCGACGGTTGAACACTGAAGCTTTCTTT.

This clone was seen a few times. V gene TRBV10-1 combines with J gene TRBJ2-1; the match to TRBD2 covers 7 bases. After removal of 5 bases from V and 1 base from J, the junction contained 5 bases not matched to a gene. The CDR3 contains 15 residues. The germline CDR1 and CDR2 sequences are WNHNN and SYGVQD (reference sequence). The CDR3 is CASSPTSTSYNEQFF. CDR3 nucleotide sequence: TGCGCCAGCAGTCCGACTAGCACGTCCTACAATGAGCAGTTCTTC.

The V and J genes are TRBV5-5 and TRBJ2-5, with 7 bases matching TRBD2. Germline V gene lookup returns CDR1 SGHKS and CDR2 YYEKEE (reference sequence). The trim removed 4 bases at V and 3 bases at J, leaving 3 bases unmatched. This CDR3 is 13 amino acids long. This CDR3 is CASSQRDEETQYF. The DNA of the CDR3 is TGTGCCAGCAGCCAGCGGGATGAAGAGACCCAGTACTTC.

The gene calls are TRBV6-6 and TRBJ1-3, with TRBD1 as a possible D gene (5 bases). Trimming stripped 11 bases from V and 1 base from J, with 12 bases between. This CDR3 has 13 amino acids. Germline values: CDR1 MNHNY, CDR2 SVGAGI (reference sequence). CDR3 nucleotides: TGTGCCTCACGAAGGGGTTCTGGAAACACCATATATTTT. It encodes CASRRGSGNTIYF.

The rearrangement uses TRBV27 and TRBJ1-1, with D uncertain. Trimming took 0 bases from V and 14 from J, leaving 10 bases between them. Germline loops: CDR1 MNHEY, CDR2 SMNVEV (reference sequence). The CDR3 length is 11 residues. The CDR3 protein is CASSLSGKTFF. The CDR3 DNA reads TGTGCCAGCAGTTTATCGGGGAAGACGTTCTTT.

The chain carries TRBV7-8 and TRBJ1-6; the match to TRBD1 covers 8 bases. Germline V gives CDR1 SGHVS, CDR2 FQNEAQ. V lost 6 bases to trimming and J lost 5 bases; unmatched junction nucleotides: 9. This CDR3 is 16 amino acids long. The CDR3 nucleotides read TGTGCCAGCAGACGTGGGACAGGCGGGGATAATTCACCCCTCCACTTT. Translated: CASRRGTGGDNSPLHF.

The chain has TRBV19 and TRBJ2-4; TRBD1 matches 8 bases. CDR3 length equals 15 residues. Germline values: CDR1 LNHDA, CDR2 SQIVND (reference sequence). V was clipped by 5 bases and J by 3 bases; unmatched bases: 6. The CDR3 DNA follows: TGTGCCAGTAGTTTCTTGGGGACAGGCAAAAACATTCAGTACTTC. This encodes CASSFLGTGKNIQYF.

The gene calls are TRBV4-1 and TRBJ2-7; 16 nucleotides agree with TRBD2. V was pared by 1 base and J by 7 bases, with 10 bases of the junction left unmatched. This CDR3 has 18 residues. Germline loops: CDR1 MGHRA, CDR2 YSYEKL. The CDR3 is CASSQAGTSGRGSGEQYF. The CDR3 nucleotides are TGCGCCAGCAGCCAAGCCGGGACTAGCGGGAGGGGCTCGGGGGAGCAGTACTTC.

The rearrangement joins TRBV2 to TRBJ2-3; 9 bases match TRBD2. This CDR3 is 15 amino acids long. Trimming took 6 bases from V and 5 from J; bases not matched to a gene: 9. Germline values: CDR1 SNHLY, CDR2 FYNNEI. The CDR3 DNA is TGTGCCAGCAGCGCGACTAGCGGAGGACGAGATACGCAGTATTTT. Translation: CASSATSGGRDTQYF.

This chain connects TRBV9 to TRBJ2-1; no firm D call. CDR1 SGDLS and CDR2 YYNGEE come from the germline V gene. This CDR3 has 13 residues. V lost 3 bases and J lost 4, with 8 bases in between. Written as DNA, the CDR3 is TGTGCCAGCAGCGACCCTCTTTACAATGAGCAGTTCTTC. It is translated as CASSDPLYNEQFF.

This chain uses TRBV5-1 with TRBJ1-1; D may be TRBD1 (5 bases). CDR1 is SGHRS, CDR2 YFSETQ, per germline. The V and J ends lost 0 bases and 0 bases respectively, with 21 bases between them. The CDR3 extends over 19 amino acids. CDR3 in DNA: TGCGCCAGCAGCTTGGCCGGGACCTGGAACAATAGAATGAACACTGAAGCTTTCTTT. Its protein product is CASSLAGTWNNRMNTEAFF.

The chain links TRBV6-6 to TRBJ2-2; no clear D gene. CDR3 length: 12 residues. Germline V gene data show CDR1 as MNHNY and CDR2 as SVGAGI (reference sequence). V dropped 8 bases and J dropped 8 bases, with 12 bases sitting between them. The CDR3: CASGIHRGELFF. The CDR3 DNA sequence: TGTGCCAGCGGTATACACCGGGGGGAGCTGTTTTTT.

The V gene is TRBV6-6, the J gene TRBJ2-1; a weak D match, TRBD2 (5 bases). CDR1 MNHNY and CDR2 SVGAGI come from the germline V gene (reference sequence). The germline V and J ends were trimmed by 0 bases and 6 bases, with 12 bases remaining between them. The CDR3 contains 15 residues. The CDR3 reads CASSYSGERSNEQFF. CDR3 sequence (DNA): TGTGCCAGCAGTTACTCCGGGGAGCGAAGCAATGAGCAGTTCTTC.

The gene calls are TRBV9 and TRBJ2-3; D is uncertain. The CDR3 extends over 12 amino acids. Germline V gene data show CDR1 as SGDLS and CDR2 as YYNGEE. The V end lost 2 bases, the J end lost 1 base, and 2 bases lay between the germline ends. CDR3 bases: TGTGCCAGCAGCGTTGGCACAGATACGCAGTATTTT. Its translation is CASSVGTDTQYF.

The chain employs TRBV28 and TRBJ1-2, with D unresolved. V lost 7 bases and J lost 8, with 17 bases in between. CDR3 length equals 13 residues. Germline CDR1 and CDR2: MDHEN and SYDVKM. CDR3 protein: CASMRPDIRGYTF. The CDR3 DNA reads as TGTGCCAGCATGCGGCCGGATATTCGGGGCTACACCTTC.

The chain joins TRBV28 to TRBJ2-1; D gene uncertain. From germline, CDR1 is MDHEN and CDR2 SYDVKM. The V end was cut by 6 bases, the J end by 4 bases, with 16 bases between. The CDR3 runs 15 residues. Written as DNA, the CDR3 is TGTGCCAGCAGCGTAGGTGGCAAACATTACAATGAGCAGTTCTTC. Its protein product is CASSVGGKHYNEQFF.

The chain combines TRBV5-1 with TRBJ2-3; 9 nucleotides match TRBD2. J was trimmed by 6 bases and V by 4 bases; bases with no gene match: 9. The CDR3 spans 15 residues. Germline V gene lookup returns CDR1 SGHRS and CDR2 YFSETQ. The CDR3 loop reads CASSPRLADFDTQYF. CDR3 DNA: TGCGCCAGCAGCCCTCGACTAGCGGATTTCGATACGCAGTATTTT.

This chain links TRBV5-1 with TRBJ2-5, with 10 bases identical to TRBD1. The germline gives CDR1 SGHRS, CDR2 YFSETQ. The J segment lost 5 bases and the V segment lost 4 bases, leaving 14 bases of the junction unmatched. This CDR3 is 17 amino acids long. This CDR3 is CASSAAFQTGGGETQYF. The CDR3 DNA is TGCGCCAGCAGCGCAGCGTTTCAGACAGGGGGCGGGGAGACCCAGTACTTC.

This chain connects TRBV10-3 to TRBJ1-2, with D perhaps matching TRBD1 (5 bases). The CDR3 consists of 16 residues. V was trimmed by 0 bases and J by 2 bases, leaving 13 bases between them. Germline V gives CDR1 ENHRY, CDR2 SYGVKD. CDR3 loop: CAISESGPGSNYGYTF. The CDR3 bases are TGTGCCATCAGTGAGTCCGGGCCAGGGTCCAACTATGGCTACACCTTC.